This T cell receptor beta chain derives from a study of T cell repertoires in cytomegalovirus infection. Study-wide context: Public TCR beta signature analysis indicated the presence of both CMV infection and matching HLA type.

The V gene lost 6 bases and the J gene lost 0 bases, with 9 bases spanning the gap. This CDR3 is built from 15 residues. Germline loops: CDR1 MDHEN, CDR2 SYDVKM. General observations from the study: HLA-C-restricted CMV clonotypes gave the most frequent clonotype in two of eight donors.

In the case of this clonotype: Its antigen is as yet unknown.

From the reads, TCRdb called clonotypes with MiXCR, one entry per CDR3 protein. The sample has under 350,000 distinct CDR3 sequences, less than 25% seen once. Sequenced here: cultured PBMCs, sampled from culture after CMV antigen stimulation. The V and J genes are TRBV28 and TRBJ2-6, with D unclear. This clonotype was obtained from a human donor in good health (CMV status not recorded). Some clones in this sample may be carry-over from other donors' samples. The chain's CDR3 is CASSSGFSGANVLTF. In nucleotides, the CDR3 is TGTGCCAGCAGCTCGGGTTTCTCTGGGGCCAACGTCCTGACTTTC.